These T cell receptor beta chains were read from a single sample in a study of human T cells and chemical hapten exposure. TCRdb reanalysed the RACE reads using MiXCR and keeps one entry per CDR3 protein. The sample has 190,000 or so distinct CDR3 sequences; under 35% are singletons. The source was whole blood, collected in connection with sensitization to the hapten diphenylcyclopropenone (DPC). The receptors derive from a woman in her twenties or thirties with alopecia areata. Some clones in this sample may be carry-over from other donors' samples. CDR3s include the opening cysteine and the closing phenylalanine or tryptophan. The D gene is left open where the match is weak. Clone size, where shown, is once, few, many, or a class for clones that have expanded.

d_gene	v_gene	j_gene	abundance	CDR3nt	CDR3aa
NA	TRBV20-1	TRBJ2-1	NA	TGCAGTGCTAGGGGCGGTGGTGAGCAGTTCTTC	CSARGGGEQFF
NA	TRBV29-1	TRBJ2-3	NA	TGCAGCGCCAGGGACCAGGGGACAGATACGCAGTATTTT	CSARDQGTDTQYF
TRBD2	TRBV5-8	TRBJ2-5	few	TGTGCCAGCAGCTCCGGACTAGCGGGGGTGGAGACCCAGTACTTC	CASSSGLAGVETQYF
TRBD2	TRBV20-1	TRBJ2-7	NA	TGCAGTGCCCCCGCGACTAGCGGGTACGAGCAGTACTTC	CSAPATSGYEQYF
NA	TRBV7-9	TRBJ2-2	NA	TGTGCCAGCACCTTAACCGGGGAGCTGTTTTTT	CASTLTGELFF
NA	TRBV4-3	TRBJ2-2	NA	TGCGCCAGCAGCCAAGTCAGAGGGGCCGGGGAGCTGTTTTTT	CASSQVRGAGELFF
NA	TRBV19	TRBJ2-1	NA	TGTGCCAGTAGTATAGACCGGTTGGGTGAGCAGTTCTTC	CASSIDRLGEQFF
NA	TRBV7-8	TRBJ2-1	NA	TGTGCCAGCAGCTTAGGGCGGGGGCTGGGGCAGTTCTTC	CASSLGRGLGQFF
NA	TRBV12-3/TRBV12-4	TRBJ2-1	many	TGTGCCAGCAGTCCATATATAGAGGAGAATGAGCAGTTCTTC	CASSPYIEENEQFF
NA	TRBV2	TRBJ2-7	few	TGTGCCAGCATTTCCCGGGGCGCCAGCGAGCAGTACTTC	CASISRGASEQYF
TRBD1	TRBV18	TRBJ1-2	few	TGTGCCAGCTCACCGTCCCAGGGGGACGGCTATGGCTACACCTTC	CASSPSQGDGYGYTF
TRBD2	TRBV5-1	TRBJ2-1	few	TGCGCCAGCAGTCCGAGCGGGAGGGCCGGTAATGAGCAGTTCTTC	CASSPSGRAGNEQFF
NA	TRBV2	TRBJ2-1	many	TGTGCCAGCAGTACCCCGACAGACAGGTCGAGGGACAATGAGCAGTTCTTC	CASSTPTDRSRDNEQFF
NA	TRBV28	TRBJ1-2	NA	TGTGCCAGCAGTACCCACGGGGGGGGCCCAAACTATGGCTACACCTTC	CASSTHGGGPNYGYTF
TRBD2	TRBV20-1	TRBJ2-7	many	TGCAGTTCGAGCGGGAGCCGATCCTACGAGCAGTACTTC	CSSSGSRSYEQYF
NA	TRBV28	TRBJ1-5	NA	TGTGCCAGCTTCCCCGGGGGATCCCAGCCCCAGCATTTT	CASFPGGSQPQHF
TRBD2	TRBV7-2	TRBJ2-3	NA	TGTGCCAGCAGCTCCCGGCCTAGCGGGGGGGCCCGAGATACGCAGTATTTT	CASSSRPSGGARDTQYF
TRBD2	TRBV7-2	TRBJ2-3	NA	TGTGCCAGCAGCTTAGTTGCTAGCGGCTTCGATGCGCAGTATTTT	CASSLVASGFDAQYF
TRBD2	TRBV29-1	TRBJ2-5	few	TGCAGCGTTGCGGTACTAGCGGGGGAGACCCAGTACTTC	CSVAVLAGETQYF
NA	TRBV5-1	TRBJ1-3	NA	TGCGCCAGCAGCCCCCCCGCTAACACCATATATTTT	CASSPPANTIYF
NA	TRBV7-7	TRBJ1-4	NA	TGTGCTAGCAGCCCCGGTCTCCAGGGTGGGAATGAAAAACTGTTTTTT	CASSPGLQGGNEKLFF
NA	TRBV9	TRBJ1-6	NA	TGTGCCAGCAGCCAGGGTCCGGGAAATTCACCCCTCCACTTT	CASSQGPGNSPLHF
NA	TRBV2	TRBJ1-3	NA	TGTGCCAGCAGTGAAGCGGAGACAGTGGCTGGAAACACCATATATTTT	CASSEAETVAGNTIYF
NA	TRBV10-3	TRBJ2-7	few	TGTGCCACCCGGGACATCTACGAGCAGTACTTC	CATRDIYEQYF
NA	TRBV9	TRBJ2-3	NA	TGTGCCAGCAGCCCAATCCCCGGGGGCCCGAGCACAGATACGCAGTATTTT	CASSPIPGGPSTDTQYF
TRBD2	TRBV10-3	TRBJ2-7	NA	TGTGCCATCATGGGAGGGACGGAGTACGAGCAGTACTTC	CAIMGGTEYEQYF
TRBD1	TRBV18	TRBJ2-3	few	TGTGCCAGCTCACCACAGGGGGCTATAACAGATACGCAGTATTTT	CASSPQGAITDTQYF
TRBD1	TRBV2	TRBJ1-5	few	TGTGCCAGCAGTCTTACACAGGGGCTGGGCAATCAGCCCCAGCATTTT	CASSLTQGLGNQPQHF
TRBD1	TRBV28	TRBJ2-5	NA	TGTGCCAGCACCCAGGTCGGACAGGCTCAAGAGACCCAGTACTTC	CASTQVGQAQETQYF